At least ten counts were recorded for the clone carrying this T cell receptor (beta chain). What it binds is not known. This sample stems from a study of Ad26.COV2.S vaccination and SARS-CoV-2 variants. About the research overall: Ad26.COV2.S, an intramuscular injection, was given once or twice 56 days apart.

The germline CDR1 and CDR2 sequences are SNHLY and FYNNEI. The CDR3 runs to 15 residues. Trimming stripped 4 bases from V and 0 bases from J, with 7 bases between. Assay: immunoSEQ multiplex PCR; the TCRdb copy retains only in-frame clones and omits some. The sample includes more than 300,000 clones, around four fifths of them seen just once. Overall study findings and caveats: Substantial breadth in spike-specific CD8+ and CD4+ T cell responses was reportedly seen after vaccination.

Treatment denoted: some 20 received Ad26.COV2.S at low or high dose, single or two shots; about 5 received placebo; per-sample allocation not given. At day 63 after the first vaccine or placebo injection, samples were drawn. Donation was by an adult aged 18-55 years who was in Boston. The material sequenced was peripheral blood, taken in a trial of Ad26.COV2.S vaccine versus placebo. The chain has TRBV2 and TRBJ1-6, with no clear D. This TCR was recovered from a person aged 18-60 years who received the Ad26.COV2.S COVID-19 vaccine or a placebo. CDR3 sequence (DNA): TGTGCCAGCAGTGTACAGAGCTCCTATAATTCACCCCTCCACTTT. It codes for CASSVQSSYNSPLHF.